This T cell receptor beta chain was recovered during a study of T cells in Graves' hyperthyroidism and ophthalmopathy. Whole-study results and caveats: Ophthalmopathy and stable hyperthyroidism were separated by a 13 V-J model.

Germline V lookup: CDR1 MNHEY, CDR2 SVGEGT. Trimming pared 0 bases from V and 3 bases from J, leaving 15 bases between. This CDR3 is 16 amino acids long. Using RNA transcripts as the source, TCR beta CDR3 regions were amplified. Primed by the HTBI set, a first-round RT-PCR was run on the TCR CDR3. Each CDR3 protein is one row after TCRdb ran MiXCR on the multiplex PCR reads. The sample lists approximately 710,000 distinct CDR3 sequences, 17% seen once, with roughly a sixth in the top ten. There are a few counts of this clonotype. No antigen is known for it. Sequenced input: blood. This chain connects TRBV6-2 or TRBV6-3 to TRBJ2-7; D is possibly TRBD1 or TRBD2 (5 bases each). This receptor was taken from a man aged 50 to 60 with Graves' hyperthyroidism. CDR3 coding DNA: TGTGCCAGCAGTTACTCGAAAGGGCAGGGAGTCTACGAGCAGTACTTC. This gives the protein CASSYSKGQGVYEQYF.